This T cell receptor (beta chain) was captured by sequencing in a study of T-cell memory formation after mild COVID-19. Turning to the study itself: TCR clusters were mostly donor specific.

Study results and limitations: Within pre-infection memory, some responding clones were found, suggesting cross-reactive memory joined. Whereas later expanders leaned CD4+, clones contracting day 15 to 85 showed a balanced CD4/CD8 makeup.

Between the trimmed V and J ends, which lost 5 bases and 8 bases, there was a span of 15 bases. The CDR3 is made up of 13 amino acids. Germline V gene data show CDR1 as SEHNR and CDR2 as FQNEAQ (reference sequence). TCR alpha and TCR beta cDNA libraries carrying sample barcodes and UMIs came from 5'RACE with constant-segment primers. MiXCR, applied by TCRdb to the 5' RACE reads, yields one record per CDR3 protein. The sample carries under 450,000 distinct CDR3 sequences, roughly 20% recorded once. About this clonotype: The target antigen is unknown.

The sequence derives from a man younger than 35 who had mild COVID-19 (a few samples of this study predate the infection). Cell type and time point are not known. The sequenced sample was PBMCs or a T cell subset sorted from them (not recorded which). J is TRBJ1-2 and V is TRBV7-9; possible D gene TRBD1, 5 bases. Here the CDR3 DNA reads TGTGCCAGCAGCCCGCTGGGACCTGGAGGCTACACCTTC. It codes for CASSPLGPGGYTF. The full variable domain, in which reference TRBV7-9 and TRBJ1-2 provide the parts outside the CDR3, is DTGVSQNPRHKITKRGQNVTFRCDPISEHNRLYWYRQTLGQGPEFLTYFQNEAQLEKSRLLSDRFSAERPKGSFSTLEIQRTEQGDSAMYLCASSPLGPGGYTFGSGTRLTVV.